This T cell receptor beta chain was found in a study of T cell repertoires in cytomegalovirus infection. Broader study findings: Carriers of CMV plus the relevant HLA were identified by cumulative public TCR beta family frequency.

In the case of this clonotype: Its target is unknown.

TCRdb reanalysed the reads using MiXCR and keeps one entry per CDR3 protein. The sample includes approximately 190,000 distinct CDR3 sequences, 28% of them seen just once. The V gene's germline CDR1 is MNHEY and CDR2 SMNVEV (reference sequence). The CDR3 is made up of 12 amino acids. Trimming removed 8 bases at V and 2 bases at J, with 9 bases between. This rearrangement joins TRBV27 to TRBJ2-5; tentative D call: TRBD2 (6 bases). The specimen was PBMCs. This clonotype was sampled from a human donor in good health (CMV status not recorded). Some clones in this sample may be carry-over from other donors' samples. The CDR3, as DNA: TGTGCCAGCTGGGACTTTCAAGAGACCCAGTACTTC. The encoded protein is CASWDFQETQYF.